This T cell receptor beta chain originates from a study of control samples from healthy donors and cancer patients. Sequenced by immunoSEQ multiplex PCR; TCRdb stores in-frame clones only, minus some. The table lists 150,000 or so clones, approximately 94% of them singletons, with under 15% in the top ten. The germline CDR1 and CDR2 sequences are MGHRA and YSYEKL. The CDR3 length is 15 residues. V was clipped by 3 bases and J by 0 bases; unmatched bases: 0. The source of this sequence is a man aged 40-50 years in good health. The genes are TRBV4-1 and TRBJ2-1; 9 positions agree with TRBD2. What was sequenced was blood. CDR3 bases: TGCGCCAGCAGCCATAGCGGGAGCTCCTACAATGAGCAGTTCTTC. Translated: CASSHSGSSYNEQFF.